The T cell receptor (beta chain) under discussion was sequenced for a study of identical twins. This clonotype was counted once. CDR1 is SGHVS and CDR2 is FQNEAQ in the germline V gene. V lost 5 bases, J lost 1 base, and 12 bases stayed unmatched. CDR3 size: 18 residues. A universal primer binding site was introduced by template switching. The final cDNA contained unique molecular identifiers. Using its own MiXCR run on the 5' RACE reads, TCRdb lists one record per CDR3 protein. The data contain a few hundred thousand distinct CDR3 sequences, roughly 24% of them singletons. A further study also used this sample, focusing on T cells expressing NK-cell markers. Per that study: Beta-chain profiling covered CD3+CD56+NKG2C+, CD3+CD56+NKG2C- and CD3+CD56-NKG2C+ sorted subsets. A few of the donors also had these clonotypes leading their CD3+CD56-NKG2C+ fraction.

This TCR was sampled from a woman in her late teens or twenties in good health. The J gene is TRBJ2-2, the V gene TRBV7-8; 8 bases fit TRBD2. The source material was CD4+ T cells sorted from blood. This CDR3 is CASSHPAGLALNTGELFF. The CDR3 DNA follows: TGTGCCAGCAGCCATCCGGCTGGACTAGCCCTGAACACCGGGGAGCTGTTTTTT.